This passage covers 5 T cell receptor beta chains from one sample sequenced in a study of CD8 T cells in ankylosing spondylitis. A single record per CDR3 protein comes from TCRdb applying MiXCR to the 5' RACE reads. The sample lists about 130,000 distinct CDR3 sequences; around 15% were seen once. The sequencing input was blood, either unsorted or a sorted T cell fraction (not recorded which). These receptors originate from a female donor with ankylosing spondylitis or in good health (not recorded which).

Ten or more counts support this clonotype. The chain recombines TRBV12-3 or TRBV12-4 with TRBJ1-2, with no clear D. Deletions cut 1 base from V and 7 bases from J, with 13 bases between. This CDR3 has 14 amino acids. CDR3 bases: TGTGCCAGCAGTTTAGGGAGGGTCACCTCTGGCTACACCTTC. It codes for CASSLGRVTSGYTF.

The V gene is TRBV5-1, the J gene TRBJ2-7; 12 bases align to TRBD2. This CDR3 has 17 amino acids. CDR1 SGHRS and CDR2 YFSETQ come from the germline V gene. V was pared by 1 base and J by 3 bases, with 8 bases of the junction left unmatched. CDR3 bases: TGCGCCAGCAGCTTGTTACCCCCGACTAGCGGGAGCTACGAGCAGTACTTC. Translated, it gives CASSLLPPTSGSYEQYF.

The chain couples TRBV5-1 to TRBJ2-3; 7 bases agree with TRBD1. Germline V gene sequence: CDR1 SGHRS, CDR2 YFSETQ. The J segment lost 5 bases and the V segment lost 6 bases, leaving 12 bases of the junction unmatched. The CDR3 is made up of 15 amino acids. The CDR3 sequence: CASNLAGTDLDTQYF. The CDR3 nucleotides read TGCGCCAGCAACCTCGCCGGGACAGATCTAGATACGCAGTATTTT.

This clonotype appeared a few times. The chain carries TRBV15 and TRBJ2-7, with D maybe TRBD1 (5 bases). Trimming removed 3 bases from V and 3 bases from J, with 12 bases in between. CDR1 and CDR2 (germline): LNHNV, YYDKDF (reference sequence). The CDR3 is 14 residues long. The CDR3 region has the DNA TGTGCCACCAGCAGGGCGACAGACCTCTACGAGCAGTACTTC. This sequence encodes CATSRATDLYEQYF.

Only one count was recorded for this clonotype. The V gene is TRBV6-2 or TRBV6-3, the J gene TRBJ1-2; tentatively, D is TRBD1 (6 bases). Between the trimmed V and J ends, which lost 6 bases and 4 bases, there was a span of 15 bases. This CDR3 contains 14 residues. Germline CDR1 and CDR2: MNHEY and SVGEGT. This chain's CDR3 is CASRSSGTPYGYTF. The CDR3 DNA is TGTGCCAGCAGATCCTCCGGGACACCCTATGGCTACACCTTC.